This T cell receptor (beta chain) was captured by sequencing in a study of shared clonotypes between healthy human individuals. CD8 memory merged CD45RO+ with CCR7-negative CD45RA+ TemRA cells. Clones were read by immunoSEQ multiplex PCR, and TCRdb kept only the in-frame ones, dropping some. The sample lists 550,000 to 800,000 clones; about nine tenths were seen once. This CDR3 spans 14 amino acids. With V trimmed by 2 bases and J by 4 bases, 4 bases remained unmatched. The germline CDR1 and CDR2 sequences are SGHRS and YFSETQ. Sequenced: memory CD8+ T cells from PBMCs. The subset here: CD45RO+ cells pooled with CCR7-negative TemRA cells. The chain is built from TRBV5-1 and TRBJ2-5; 8 nucleotides match TRBD2. The sequence derives from a man aged 18 to 30 in good health. Some clones in this sample may be carry-over from other donors' samples. The CDR3, as DNA: TGCGCCAGCAGCTTAGCGGGGGATCTAGAGACCCAGTACTTC. It specifies CASSLAGDLETQYF.